This TCR beta chain was identified during a study of blood T cell repertoires in COVID-19. The assay was immunoSEQ multiplex PCR, and TCRdb's table has in-frame clones only and misses some. The table shows 250,000 to 300,000 clones, with about 89% occurring only once. The V gene lost 3 bases and the J gene lost 6 bases, with 14 bases spanning the gap. The germline gives CDR1 SGDLS, CDR2 YYNGEE. The CDR3 has 14 amino acids. The sequencing input was PBMCs or T cells enriched from blood (not recorded which). The TCR was taken from a woman aged 40 to 55 who had recovered from COVID-19. The chain joins TRBV9 to TRBJ2-3; D is possibly TRBD2 (6 bases). The CDR3 reads CASSGGGRWDTQYF. The CDR3 nucleotides read TGTGCCAGCAGCGGCGGAGGGAGGTGGGATACGCAGTATTTT.